Below, one T cell receptor beta chain is given with its context. This CDR3 is 15 amino acids long. Germline lookup yields CDR1 SGHRS and CDR2 YFSETQ. Losses at the gene ends were 0 bases for V and 3 bases for J; bases not matched to a gene: 4. Profiling relied on immunoSEQ multiplex PCR, and the TCRdb table lists in-frame clones only, not all of them. The sample consists of about 70,000 clones, around four fifths of them appearing once. The source of the sample is a study of control samples from healthy donors and cancer patients. The source of this sequence is a woman aged 50 to 60 with lung cancer. Sequencing was carried out using PBMCs. The chain has TRBV5-1 and TRBJ1-2, with 8 bases matching TRBD1. CDR3 sequence: CASSLEWTGHYGYTF. In DNA, the CDR3 is TGCGCCAGCAGCTTGGAATGGACAGGGCACTATGGCTACACCTTC.